This T cell receptor beta chain emerged from a study of T cell repertoires in cytomegalovirus infection. Study-wide background: The authors relied on CMV epitopes, both recently identified HLA-C-restricted and well-studied HLA-B-restricted. Public TCR beta signature analysis indicated the presence of both CMV infection and matching HLA type.

Trimming took off 4 bases at V and 7 bases at J, with 11 bases between the two ends. The CDR3 loop spans 12 amino acids. Germline assignment: CDR1 SGHTA and CDR2 FQGNSA. Concerning this clonotype itself: Its antigen is unknown.

Study-wide results and limits: HLA-C-restricted CMV clonotypes gave the most frequent clonotype in two of eight donors. The cumulative frequency of public TCR beta families identified carriers of CMV plus the relevant HLA.

In TCRdb, the reads were re-called with MiXCR into one record per CDR3 protein. The profile shows about 85,000 distinct CDR3 sequences, approximately 45% of them singletons. This receptor was taken from a human donor in good health (CMV status not recorded). Some clones in this sample may be carry-over from other donors' samples. The rearrangement joins TRBV7-2 to TRBJ2-7; D possibly uses TRBD1 or TRBD2 (6 bases each). This specimen consisted of CD8+ T cells from cultured PBMCs, obtained from culture after CMV antigen stimulation. CDR3 DNA sequence: TGTGCCAGCAGCTGGGGGGCGGGGGAGCAGTACTTC. This codes for CASSWGAGEQYF.